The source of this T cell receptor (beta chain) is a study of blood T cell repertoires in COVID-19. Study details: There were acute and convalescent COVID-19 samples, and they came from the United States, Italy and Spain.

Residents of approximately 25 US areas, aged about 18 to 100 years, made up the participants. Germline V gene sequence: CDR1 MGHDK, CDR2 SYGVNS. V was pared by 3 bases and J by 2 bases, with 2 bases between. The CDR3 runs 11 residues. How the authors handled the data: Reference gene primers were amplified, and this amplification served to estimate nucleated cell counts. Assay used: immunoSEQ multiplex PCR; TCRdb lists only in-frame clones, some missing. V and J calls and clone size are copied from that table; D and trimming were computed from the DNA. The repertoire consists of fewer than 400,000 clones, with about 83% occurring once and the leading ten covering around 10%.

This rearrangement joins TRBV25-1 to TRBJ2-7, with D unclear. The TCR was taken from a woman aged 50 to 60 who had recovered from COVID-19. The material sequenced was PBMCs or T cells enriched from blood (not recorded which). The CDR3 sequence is CASSDTYEQYF. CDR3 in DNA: TGTGCCAGCAGTGACACCTACGAGCAGTACTTC.